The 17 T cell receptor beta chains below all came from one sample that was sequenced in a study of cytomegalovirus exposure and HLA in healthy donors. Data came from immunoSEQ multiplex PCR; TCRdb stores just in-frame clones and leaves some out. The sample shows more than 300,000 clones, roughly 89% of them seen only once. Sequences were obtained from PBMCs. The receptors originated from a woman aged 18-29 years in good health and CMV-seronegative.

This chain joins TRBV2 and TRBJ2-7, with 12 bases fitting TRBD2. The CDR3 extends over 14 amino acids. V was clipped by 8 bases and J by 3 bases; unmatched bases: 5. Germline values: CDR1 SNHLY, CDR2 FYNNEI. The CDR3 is CASGPTSGGYEQYF. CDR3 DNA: TGTGCCAGCGGCCCGACTAGCGGGGGCTACGAGCAGTACTTC.

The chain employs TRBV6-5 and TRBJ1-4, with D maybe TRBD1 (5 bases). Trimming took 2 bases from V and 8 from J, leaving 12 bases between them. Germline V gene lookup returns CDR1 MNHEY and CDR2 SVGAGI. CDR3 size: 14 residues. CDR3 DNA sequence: TGTGCCAGCAGTTACGGGCAGGGTGGAGAAAAACTGTTTTTT. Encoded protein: CASSYGQGGEKLFF.

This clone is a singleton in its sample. The CDR3 sequence is CASSSGDRVIYGYTF. The CDR3 bases are TGTGCCAGCAGTTCCGGGGACAGGGTGATCTATGGCTACACCTTC. The J gene is TRBJ1-2, the V gene TRBV28; 9 positions agree with TRBD1. V was clipped by 4 bases and J by 4 bases; unmatched bases: 7. This CDR3 has 15 residues. Germline CDR1 MDHEN, CDR2 SYDVKM.

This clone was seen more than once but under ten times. The chain's CDR3 is CASSLRDRVRETQYF. CDR3 nucleotides: TGCGCCAGCAGCCTTAGGGACAGGGTGCGTGAGACCCAGTACTTC. The rearrangement joins TRBV4-1 to TRBJ2-5, with TRBD1 matching over 9 bases. The CDR3 is 15 residues long. V trimming: 4 bases; J trimming: 5 bases; junction bases outside the gene matches: 8. CDR1 is MGHRA and CDR2 is YSYEKL in the germline V gene.

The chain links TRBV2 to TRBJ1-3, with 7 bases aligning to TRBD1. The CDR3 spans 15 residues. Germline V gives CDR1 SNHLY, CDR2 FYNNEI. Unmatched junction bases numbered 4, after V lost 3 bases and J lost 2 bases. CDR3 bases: TGTGCCAGCAGTGAGGAGACAGGGACTGGAAACACCATATATTTT. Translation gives CASSEETGTGNTIYF.

This CDR3 is CASSLTSGGPDNEQFF. CDR3 DNA sequence: TGTGCCAGCAGCTTAACTAGCGGGGGGCCAGACAATGAGCAGTTCTTC. The J gene is TRBJ2-1, the V gene TRBV7-9, with 12 bases that match TRBD2. Per germline, CDR1 SEHNR and CDR2 FQNEAQ (reference sequence). The J segment lost 5 bases and the V segment lost 2 bases, leaving 4 bases of the junction unmatched. The CDR3 extends over 16 amino acids.

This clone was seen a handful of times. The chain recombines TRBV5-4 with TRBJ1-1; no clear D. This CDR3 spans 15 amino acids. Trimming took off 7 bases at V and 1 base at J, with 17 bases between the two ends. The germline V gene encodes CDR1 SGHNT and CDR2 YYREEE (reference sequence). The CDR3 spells CASDEYGRRNTEAFF. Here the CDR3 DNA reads TGTGCCAGCGACGAATATGGGCGTAGGAACACTGAAGCTTTCTTT.

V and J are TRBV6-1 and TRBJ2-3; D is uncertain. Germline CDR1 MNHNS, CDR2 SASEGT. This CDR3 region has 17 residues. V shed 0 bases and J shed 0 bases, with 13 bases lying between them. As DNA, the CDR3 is TGTGCCAGCAGTGAAGCAATGTACTCCATCAGCACAGATACGCAGTATTTT. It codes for CASSEAMYSISTDTQYF.

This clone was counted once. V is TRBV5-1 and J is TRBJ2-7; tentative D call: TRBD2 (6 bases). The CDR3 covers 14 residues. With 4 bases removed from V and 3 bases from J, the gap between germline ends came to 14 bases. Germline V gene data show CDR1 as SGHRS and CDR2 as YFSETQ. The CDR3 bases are TGCGCCAGCAGCCTCGGGACTGTAGTCTACGAGCAGTACTTC. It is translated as CASSLGTVVYEQYF.

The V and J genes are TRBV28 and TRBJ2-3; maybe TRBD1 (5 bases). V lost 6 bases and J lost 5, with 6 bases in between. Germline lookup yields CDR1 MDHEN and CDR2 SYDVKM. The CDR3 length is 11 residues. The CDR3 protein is CASSQGDTQYF. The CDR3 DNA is TGTGCCAGCAGCCAGGGAGATACGCAGTATTTT.

This chain's CDR3 is CASSELAGDDTQYF. Written as DNA, the CDR3 is TGTGCCAGCTCAGAACTAGCGGGAGACGATACGCAGTATTTT. The J gene is TRBJ2-3, the V gene TRBV18; the match to TRBD2 covers 11 bases. Germline CDR1 and CDR2: KGHSH and LQKENI. The CDR3 covers 14 residues. The V segment lost 5 bases and the J segment 6 bases; nucleotides outside the gene matches: 4.

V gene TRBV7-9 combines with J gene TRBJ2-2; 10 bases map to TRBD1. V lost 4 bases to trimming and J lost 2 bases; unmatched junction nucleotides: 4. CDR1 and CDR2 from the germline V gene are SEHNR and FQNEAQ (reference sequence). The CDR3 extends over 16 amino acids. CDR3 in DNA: TGTGCCAGCAGCTCCTGGACAGGGGGAAACACCGGGGAGCTGTTTTTT. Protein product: CASSSWTGGNTGELFF.

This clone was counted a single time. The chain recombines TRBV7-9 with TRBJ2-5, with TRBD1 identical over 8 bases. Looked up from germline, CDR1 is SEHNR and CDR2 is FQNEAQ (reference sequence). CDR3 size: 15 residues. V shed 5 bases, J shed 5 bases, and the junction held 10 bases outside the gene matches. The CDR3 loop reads CASSRGTGGMETQYF. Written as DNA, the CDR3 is TGTGCCAGCAGCCGAGGGACAGGAGGGATGGAGACCCAGTACTTC.

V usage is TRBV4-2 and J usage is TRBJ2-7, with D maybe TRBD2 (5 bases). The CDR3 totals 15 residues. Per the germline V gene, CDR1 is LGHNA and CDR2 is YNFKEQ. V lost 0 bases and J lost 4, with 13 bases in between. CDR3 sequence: CASSQDTSGTYEQYF. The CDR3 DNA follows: TGTGCCAGCAGCCAAGATACGAGCGGCACATACGAGCAGTACTTC.

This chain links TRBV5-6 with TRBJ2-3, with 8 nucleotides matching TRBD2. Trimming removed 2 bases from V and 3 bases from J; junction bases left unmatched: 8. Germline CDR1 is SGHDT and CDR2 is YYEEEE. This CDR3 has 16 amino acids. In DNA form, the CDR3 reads TGTGCCAGCAGCTTTACTGGGACTAGTCGTACAGATACGCAGTATTTT. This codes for CASSFTGTSRTDTQYF.

CDR3 in DNA: TGTGCCAGCAGCACGAGGGGCACAGGGACATACAATGAGCAGTTCTTC. This gives the protein CASSTRGTGTYNEQFF. V usage is TRBV21-1 and J usage is TRBJ2-1; the D call of TRBD1 is as the table states it, not checked on the DNA. TRBV21-1 is a pseudogene. The CDR3 runs 16 residues.

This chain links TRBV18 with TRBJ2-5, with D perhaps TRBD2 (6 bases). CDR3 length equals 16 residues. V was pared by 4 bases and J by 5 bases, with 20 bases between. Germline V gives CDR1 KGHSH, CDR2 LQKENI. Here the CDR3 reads CASSHSLAGRGETQYF. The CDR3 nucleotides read TGTGCCAGCTCACACTCGCTCGCGGGAAGAGGGGAGACCCAGTACTTC.